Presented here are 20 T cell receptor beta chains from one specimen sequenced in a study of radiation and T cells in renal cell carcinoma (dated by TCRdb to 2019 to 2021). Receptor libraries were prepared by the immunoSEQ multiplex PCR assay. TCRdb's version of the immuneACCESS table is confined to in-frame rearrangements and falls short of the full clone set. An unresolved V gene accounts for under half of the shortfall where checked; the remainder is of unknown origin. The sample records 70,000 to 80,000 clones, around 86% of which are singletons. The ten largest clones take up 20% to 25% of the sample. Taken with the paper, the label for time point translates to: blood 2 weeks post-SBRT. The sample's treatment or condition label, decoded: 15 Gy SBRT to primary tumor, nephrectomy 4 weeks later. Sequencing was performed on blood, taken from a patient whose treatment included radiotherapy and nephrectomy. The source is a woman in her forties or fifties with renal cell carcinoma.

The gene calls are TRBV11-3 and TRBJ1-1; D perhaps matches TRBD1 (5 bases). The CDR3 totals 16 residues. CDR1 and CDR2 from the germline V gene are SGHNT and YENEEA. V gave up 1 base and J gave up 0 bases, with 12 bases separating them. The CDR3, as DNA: TGTGCCAGCAGCTTAGGGCCCGGAGGGGTGAACACTGAAGCTTTCTTT. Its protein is CASSLGPGGVNTEAFF.

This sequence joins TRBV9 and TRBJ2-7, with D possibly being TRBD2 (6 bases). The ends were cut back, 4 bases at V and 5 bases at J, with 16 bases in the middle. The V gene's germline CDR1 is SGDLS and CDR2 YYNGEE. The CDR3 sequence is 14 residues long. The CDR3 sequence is CASSLEPGVNEQYF. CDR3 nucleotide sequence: TGTGCCAGCAGCTTAGAACCGGGGGTAAACGAGCAGTACTTC.

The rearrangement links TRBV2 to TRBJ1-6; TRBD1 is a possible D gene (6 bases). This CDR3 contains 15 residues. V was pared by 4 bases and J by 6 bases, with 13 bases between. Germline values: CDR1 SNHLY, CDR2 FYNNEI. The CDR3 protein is CASSVGHLSNSPLHF. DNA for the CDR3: TGTGCCAGCAGTGTGGGACACCTAAGTAATTCACCCCTCCACTTT.

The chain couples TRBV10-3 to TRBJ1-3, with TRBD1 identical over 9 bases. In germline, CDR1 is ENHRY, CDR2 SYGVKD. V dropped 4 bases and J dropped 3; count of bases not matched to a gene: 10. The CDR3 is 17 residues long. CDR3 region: CAISATGGDLFGNTIYF. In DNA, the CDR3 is TGTGCCATCAGTGCGACAGGGGGGGATTTGTTTGGAAACACCATATATTTT.

CDR3 coding DNA: TGTGCCAGCAGCACTTCAGGGTCAGAGACCCAGTACTTC. Translating it yields CASSTSGSETQYF. The V gene is TRBV7-9, the J gene TRBJ2-5, with a tentative D call TRBD1 (5 bases). CDR3 size: 13 residues. Germline assignment: CDR1 SEHNR and CDR2 FQNEAQ (reference sequence). V lost 5 bases, J lost 4 bases, and 11 bases lay in between.

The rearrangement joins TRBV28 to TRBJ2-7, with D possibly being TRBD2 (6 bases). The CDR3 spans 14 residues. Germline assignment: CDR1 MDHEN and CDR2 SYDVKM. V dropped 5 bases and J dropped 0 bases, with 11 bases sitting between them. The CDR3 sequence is CASSPRGYSYEQYF. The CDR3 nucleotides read TGTGCCAGCAGTCCCCGGGGGTACTCCTACGAGCAGTACTTC.

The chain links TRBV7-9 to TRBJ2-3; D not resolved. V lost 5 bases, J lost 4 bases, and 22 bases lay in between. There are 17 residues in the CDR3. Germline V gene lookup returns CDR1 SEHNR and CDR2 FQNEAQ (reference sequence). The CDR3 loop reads CASSRQLRTIRSDTQYF. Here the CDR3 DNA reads TGTGCCAGCAGCCGACAACTCCGGACCATACGGTCAGATACGCAGTATTTT.

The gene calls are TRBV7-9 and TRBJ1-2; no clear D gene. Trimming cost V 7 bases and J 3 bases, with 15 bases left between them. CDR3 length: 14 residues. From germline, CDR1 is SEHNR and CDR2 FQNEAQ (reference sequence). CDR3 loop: CASTSPRLDYGYTF. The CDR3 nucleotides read TGTGCCAGCACCTCTCCCAGGCTAGACTATGGCTACACCTTC.

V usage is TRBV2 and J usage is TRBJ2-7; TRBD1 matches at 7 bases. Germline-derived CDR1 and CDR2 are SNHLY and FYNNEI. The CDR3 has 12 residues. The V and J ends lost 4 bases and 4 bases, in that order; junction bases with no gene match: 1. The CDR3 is CASSVQGYEQYF. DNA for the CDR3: TGTGCCAGCAGTGTACAGGGGTACGAGCAGTACTTC.

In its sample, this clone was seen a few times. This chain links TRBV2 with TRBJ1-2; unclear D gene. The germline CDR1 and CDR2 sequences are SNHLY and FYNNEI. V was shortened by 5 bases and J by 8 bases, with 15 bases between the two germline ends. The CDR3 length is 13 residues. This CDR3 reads CASSQGRPGGYTF. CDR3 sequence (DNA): TGTGCCAGCAGTCAAGGGCGACCTGGGGGCTACACCTTC.

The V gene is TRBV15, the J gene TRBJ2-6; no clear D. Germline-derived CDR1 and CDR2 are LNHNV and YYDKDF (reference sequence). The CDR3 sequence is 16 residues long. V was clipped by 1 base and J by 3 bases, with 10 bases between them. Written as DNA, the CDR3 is TGTGCCACCAGCAGAGTGGCGGCCAGTGGGGCCAACGTCCTGACTTTC. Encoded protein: CATSRVAASGANVLTF.

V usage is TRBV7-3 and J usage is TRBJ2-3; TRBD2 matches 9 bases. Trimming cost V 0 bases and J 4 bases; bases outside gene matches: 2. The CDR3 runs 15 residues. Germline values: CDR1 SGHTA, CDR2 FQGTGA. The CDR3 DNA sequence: TGTGCCAGCAGCTTAACGGGGACTAGCTCAGATACGCAGTATTTT. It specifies CASSLTGTSSDTQYF.

The chain's CDR3 is CASSGSPSTDTQYF. Written as DNA, the CDR3 is TGTGCCAGCAGCGGCTCCCCTAGCACAGATACGCAGTATTTT. The gene calls are TRBV9 and TRBJ2-3; the D is unclear. This CDR3 is built from 14 residues. V shed 3 bases and J shed 0 bases, with 8 bases lying between them. Germline CDR1 reads SGDLS; CDR2 reads YYNGEE. The complete variable domain, with remaining parts taken from reference TRBV9 and TRBJ2-3, reads DSGVTQTPKHLITATGQRVTLRCSPRSGDLSVYWYQQSLDQGLQFLIQYYNGEERAKGNILERFSAQQFPDLHSELNLSSLELGDSALYFCASSGSPSTDTQYFGPGTRLTVL.

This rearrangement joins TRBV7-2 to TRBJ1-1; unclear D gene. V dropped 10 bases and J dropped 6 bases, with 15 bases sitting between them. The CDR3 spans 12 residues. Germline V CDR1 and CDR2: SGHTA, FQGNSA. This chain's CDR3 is CAIGDFGAEAFF. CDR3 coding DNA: TGTGCCATCGGGGATTTTGGTGCTGAAGCTTTCTTT.

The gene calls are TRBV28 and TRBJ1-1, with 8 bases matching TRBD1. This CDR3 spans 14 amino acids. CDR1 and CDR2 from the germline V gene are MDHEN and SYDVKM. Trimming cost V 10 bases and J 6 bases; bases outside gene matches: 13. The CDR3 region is CAIQGARMRAEAFF. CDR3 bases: TGTGCCATCCAGGGGGCGCGGATGAGAGCTGAAGCTTTCTTT. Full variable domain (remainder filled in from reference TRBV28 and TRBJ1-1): DVKVTQSSRYLVKRTGEKVFLECVQDMDHENMFWYRQDPGLGLRLIYFSYDVKMKEKGDIPEGYSVSREKKERFSLILESASTNQTSMYLCAIQGARMRAEAFFGQGTRLTVV.

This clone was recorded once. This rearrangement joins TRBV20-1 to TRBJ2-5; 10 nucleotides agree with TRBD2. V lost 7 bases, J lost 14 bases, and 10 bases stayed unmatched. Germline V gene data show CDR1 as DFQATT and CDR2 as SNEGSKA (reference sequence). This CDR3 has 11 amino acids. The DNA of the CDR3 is TGCAGTGTGGTTTCTAGCGGGGGCACATACTTC. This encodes CSVVSSGGTYF.

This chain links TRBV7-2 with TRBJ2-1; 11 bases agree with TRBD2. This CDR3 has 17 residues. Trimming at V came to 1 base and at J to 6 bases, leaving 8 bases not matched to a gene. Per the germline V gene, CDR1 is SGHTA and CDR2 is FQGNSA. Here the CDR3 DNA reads TGTGCCAGCAGCTTAGGGCCCACTAGCGGGGGCTTCAATGAGCAGTTCTTC. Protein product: CASSLGPTSGGFNEQFF.

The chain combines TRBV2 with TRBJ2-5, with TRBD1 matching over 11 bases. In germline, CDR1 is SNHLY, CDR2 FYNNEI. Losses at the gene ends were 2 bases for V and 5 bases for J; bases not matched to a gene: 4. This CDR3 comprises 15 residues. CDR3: CASSELGDRGETQYF. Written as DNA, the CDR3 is TGTGCCAGCAGTGAATTAGGGGACAGGGGGGAGACCCAGTACTTC.

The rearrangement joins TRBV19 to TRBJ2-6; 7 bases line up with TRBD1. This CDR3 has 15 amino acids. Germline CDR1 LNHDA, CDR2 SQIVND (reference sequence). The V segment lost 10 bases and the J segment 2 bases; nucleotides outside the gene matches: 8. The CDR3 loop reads CATQLGGAGANVLTF. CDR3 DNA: TGTGCCACCCAGCTAGGGGGCGCTGGGGCCAACGTCCTGACTTTC.

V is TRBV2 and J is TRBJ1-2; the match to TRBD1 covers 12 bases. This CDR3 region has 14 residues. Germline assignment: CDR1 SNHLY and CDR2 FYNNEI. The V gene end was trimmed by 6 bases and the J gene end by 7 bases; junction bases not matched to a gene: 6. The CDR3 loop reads CASSPGQGAGGYTF. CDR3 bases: TGTGCCAGCAGCCCGGGACAGGGGGCTGGTGGCTACACCTTC.